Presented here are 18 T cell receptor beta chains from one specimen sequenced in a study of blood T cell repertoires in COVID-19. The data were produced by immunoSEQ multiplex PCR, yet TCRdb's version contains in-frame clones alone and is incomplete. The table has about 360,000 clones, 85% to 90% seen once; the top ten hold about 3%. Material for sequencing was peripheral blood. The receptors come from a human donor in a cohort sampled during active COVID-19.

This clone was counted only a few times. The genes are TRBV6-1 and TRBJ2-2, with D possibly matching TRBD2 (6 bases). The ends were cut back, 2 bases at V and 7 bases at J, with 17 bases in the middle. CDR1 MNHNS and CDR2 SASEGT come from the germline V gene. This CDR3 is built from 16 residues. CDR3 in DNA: TGTGCCAGCAGTGAACCGGGAGACCCTCGTCGCGGGGAGCTGTTTTTT. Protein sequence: CASSEPGDPRRGELFF.

The CDR3 DNA reads as TGTGCCAGCAGCTCCCCCCGCTCTGGAAACACCATATATTTT. Its translation is CASSSPRSGNTIYF. The chain carries TRBV11-2 and TRBJ1-3; D remains ambiguous. CDR1 is SGHAT, CDR2 FQNNGV, per germline. V lost 4 bases and J lost 0, with 7 bases in between. CDR3 length: 14 residues.

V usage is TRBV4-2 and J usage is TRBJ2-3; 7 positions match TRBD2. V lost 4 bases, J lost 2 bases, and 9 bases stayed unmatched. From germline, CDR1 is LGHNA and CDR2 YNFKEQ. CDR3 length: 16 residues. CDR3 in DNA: TGTGCCAGCAGCCTAAGCGGGACCGAGGCCACAGATACGCAGTATTTT. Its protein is CASSLSGTEATDTQYF.

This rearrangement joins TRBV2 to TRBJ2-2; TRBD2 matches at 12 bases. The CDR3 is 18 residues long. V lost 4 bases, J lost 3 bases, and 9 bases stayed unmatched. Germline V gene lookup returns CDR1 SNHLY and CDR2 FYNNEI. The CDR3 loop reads CASSVSSGRAGDTGELFF. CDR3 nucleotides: TGTGCCAGCAGTGTGTCTAGCGGGAGGGCCGGGGACACCGGGGAGCTGTTTTTT.

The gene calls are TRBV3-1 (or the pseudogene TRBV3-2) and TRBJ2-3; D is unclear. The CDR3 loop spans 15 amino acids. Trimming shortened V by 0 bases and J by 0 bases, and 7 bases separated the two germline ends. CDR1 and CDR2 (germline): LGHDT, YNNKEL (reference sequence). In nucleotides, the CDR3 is TGTGCCAGCAGCCAAGATTGGGCCAGCACAGATACGCAGTATTTT. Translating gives CASSQDWASTDTQYF.

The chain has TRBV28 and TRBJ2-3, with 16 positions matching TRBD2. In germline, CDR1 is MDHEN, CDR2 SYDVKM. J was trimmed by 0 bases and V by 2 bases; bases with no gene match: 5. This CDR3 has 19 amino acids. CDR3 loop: CASSLGLGLAGGSTDTQYF. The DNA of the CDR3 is TGTGCCAGCAGTTTAGGGTTGGGACTAGCGGGAGGGAGCACAGATACGCAGTATTTT.

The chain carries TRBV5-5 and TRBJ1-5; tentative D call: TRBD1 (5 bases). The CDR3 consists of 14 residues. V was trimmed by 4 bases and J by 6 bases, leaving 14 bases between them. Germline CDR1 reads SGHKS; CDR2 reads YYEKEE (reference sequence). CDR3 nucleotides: TGTGCCAGCAGCGGTGACAGTCAGGGTCAGCCCCAGCATTTT. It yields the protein CASSGDSQGQPQHF.

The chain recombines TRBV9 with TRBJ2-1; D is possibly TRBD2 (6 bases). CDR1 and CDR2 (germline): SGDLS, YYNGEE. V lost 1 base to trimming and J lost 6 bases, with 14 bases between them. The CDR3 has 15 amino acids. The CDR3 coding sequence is TGTGCCAGCAGCGTAACGTGGGAGGCACGCAATGAGCAGTTCTTC. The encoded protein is CASSVTWEARNEQFF.

DNA for the CDR3: TGTGCCAGCAGCTTAGGGGGGGACAGCTCCTACGAGCAGTACTTC. It specifies CASSLGGDSSYEQYF. This rearrangement joins TRBV13 to TRBJ2-7; TRBD1 agrees at 7 bases. V was clipped by 0 bases and J by 0 bases; unmatched bases: 2. Germline CDR1 reads PRHDT; CDR2 reads FYEKMQ (reference sequence). The CDR3 spans 15 residues.

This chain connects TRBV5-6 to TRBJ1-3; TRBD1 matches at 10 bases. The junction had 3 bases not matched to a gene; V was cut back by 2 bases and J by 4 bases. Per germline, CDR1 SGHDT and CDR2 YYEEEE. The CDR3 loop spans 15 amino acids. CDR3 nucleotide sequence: TGTGCCAGCAGCTTTGGGACAGGGGCGGGAAACACCATATATTTT. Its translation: CASSFGTGAGNTIYF.

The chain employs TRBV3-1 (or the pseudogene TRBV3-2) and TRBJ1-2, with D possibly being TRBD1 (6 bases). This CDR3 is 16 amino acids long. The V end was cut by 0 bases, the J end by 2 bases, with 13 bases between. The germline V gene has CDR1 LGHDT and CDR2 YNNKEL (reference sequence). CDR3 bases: TGTGCCAGCAGCCAAGAGTCGGTTAGGGGGAACTATGGCTACACCTTC. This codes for CASSQESVRGNYGYTF.

The chain's CDR3 is CASSLTGLLRETQYF. The DNA of the CDR3 is TGCGCCAGCAGCCTGACGGGTCTACTGAGAGAGACCCAGTACTTC. The chain combines TRBV4-1 with TRBJ2-5; D gene ambiguous. V was shortened by 4 bases and J by 4 bases, with 16 bases between the two germline ends. CDR1 is MGHRA, CDR2 YSYEKL, per germline. The CDR3 is 15 amino acids.

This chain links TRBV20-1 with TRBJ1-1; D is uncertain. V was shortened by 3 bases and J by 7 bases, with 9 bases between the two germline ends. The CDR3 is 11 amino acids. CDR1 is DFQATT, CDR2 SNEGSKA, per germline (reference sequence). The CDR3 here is CSASHEIEAFF. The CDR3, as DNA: TGCAGTGCTAGTCATGAGATTGAAGCTTTCTTT.

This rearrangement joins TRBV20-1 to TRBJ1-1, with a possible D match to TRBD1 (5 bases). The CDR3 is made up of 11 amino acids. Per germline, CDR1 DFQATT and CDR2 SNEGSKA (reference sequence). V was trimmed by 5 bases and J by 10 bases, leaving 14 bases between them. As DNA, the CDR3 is TGCAGTGCTTCCCAGGGTTACCGAGCTTTCTTT. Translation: CSASQGYRAFF.

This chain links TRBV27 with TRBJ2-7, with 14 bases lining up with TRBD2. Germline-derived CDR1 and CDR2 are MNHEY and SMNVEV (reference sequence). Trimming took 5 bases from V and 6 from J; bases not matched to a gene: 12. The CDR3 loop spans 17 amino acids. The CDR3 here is CASSMKTSGRGLSEQYF. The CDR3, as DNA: TGTGCCAGCAGTATGAAGACTAGCGGGAGGGGTCTTAGCGAGCAGTACTTC.

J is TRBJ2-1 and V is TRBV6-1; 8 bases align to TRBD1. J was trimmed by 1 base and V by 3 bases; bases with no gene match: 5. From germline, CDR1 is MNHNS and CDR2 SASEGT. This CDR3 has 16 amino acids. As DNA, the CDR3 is TGTGCCAGCAGTGACTGGCAGGGGGCGTCCTACAATGAGCAGTTCTTC. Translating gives CASSDWQGASYNEQFF.

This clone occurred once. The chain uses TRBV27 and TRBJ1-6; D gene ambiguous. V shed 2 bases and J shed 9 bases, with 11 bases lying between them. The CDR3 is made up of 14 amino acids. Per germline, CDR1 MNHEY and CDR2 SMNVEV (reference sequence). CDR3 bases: TGTGCCAGCAGTTTACCGGGTATAGGTTCACCCCTCCACTTT. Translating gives CASSLPGIGSPLHF.

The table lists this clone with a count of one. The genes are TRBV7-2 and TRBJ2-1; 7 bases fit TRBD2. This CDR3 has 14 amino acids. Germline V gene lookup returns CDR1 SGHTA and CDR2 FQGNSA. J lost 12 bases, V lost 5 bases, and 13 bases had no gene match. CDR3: CASSPTPLPGGQFF. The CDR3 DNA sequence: TGTGCCAGCAGCCCGACGCCTCTACCGGGGGGGCAGTTCTTC.